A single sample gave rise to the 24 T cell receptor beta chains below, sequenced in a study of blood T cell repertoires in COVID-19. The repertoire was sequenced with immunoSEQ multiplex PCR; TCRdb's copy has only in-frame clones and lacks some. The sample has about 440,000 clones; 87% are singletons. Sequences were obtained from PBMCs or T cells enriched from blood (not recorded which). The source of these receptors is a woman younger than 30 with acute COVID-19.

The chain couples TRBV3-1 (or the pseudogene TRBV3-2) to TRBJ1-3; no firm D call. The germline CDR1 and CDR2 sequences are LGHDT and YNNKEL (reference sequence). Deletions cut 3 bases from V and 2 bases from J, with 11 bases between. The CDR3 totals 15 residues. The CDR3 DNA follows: TGTGCCAGCAGCCACCCCCTAACCACTGGAAACACCATATATTTT. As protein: CASSHPLTTGNTIYF.

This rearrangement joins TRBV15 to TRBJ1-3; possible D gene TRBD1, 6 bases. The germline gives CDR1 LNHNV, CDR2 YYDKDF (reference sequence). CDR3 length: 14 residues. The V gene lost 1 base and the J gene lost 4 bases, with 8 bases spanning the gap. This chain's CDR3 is CATSRGGPGNTIYF. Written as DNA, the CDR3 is TGTGCCACCAGCAGAGGGGGGCCCGGAAACACCATATATTTT.

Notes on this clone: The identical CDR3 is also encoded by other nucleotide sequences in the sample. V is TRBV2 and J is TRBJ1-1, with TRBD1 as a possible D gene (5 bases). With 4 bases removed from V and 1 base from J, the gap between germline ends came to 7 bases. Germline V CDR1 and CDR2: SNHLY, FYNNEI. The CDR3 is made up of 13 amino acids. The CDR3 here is CASSGQRNTEAFF. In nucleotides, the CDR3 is TGTGCCAGCAGTGGACAGAGGAACACTGAAGCTTTCTTT. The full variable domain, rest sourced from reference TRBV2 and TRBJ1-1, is EPEVTQTPSHQVTQMGQEVILRCVPISNHLYFYWYRQILGQKVEFLVSFYNNEISEKSEIFDDQFSVERPDGSNFTLKIRSTKLEDSAMYFCASSGQRNTEAFFGQGTRLTVV.

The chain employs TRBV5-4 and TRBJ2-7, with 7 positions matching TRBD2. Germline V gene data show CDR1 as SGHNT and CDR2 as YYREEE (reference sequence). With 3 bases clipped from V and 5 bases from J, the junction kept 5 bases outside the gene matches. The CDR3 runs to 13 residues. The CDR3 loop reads CASSSRLADEQYF. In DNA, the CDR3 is TGTGCCAGCAGCTCCAGACTAGCTGACGAGCAGTACTTC.

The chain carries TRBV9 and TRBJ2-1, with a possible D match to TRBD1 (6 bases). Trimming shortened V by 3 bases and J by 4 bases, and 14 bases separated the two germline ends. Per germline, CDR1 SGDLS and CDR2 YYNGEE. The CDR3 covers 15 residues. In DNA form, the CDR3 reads TGTGCCAGCAGCGGAGCGCAGGGGTTGTACAATGAGCAGTTCTTC. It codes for CASSGAQGLYNEQFF.

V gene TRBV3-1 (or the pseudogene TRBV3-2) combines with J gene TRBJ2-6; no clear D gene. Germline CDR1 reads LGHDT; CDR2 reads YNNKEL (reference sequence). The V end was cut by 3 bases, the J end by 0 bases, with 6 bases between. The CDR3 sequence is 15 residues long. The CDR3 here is CASSQRDSGANVLTF. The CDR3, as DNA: TGTGCCAGCAGCCAGAGAGACTCTGGGGCCAACGTCCTGACTTTC.

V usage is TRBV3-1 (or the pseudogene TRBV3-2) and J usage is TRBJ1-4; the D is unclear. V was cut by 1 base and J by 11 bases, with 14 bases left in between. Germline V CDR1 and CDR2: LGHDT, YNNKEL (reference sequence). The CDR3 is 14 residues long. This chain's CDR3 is CASSQGRPVGKLFF. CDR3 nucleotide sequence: TGTGCCAGCAGCCAAGGGCGCCCGGTCGGGAAACTGTTTTTT.

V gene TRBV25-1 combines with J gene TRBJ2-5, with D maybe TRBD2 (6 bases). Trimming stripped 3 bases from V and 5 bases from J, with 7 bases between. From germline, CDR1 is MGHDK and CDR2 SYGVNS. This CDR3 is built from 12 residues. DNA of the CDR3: TGTGCCAGCAGTGAGGCGGGGGAGACCCAGTACTTC. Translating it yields CASSEAGETQYF.

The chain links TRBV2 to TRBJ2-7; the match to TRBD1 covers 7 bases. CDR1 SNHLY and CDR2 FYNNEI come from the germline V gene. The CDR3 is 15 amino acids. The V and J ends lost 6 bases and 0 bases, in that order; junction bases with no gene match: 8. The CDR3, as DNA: TGTGCCAGCAGCTGGGACAGCCGCTCCTCCTACGAGCAGTACTTC. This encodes CASSWDSRSSYEQYF.

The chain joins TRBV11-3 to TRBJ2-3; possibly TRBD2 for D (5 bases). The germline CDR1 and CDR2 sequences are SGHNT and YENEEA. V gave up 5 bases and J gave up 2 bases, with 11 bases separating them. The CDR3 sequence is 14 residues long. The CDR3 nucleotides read TGTGCCAGCAGCCCAGGCGGGTACACAGATACGCAGTATTTT. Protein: CASSPGGYTDTQYF.

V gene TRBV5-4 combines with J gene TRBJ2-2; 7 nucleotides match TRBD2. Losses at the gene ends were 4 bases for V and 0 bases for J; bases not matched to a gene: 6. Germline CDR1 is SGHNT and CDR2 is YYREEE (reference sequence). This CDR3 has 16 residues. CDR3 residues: CASSAPSGANTGELFF. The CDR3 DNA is TGTGCCAGCAGCGCACCTAGCGGCGCGAACACCGGGGAGCTGTTTTTT.

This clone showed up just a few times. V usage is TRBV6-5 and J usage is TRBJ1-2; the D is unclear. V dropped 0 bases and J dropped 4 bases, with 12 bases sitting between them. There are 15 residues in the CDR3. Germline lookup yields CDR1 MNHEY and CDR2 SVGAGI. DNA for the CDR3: TGTGCCAGCAGTTACTCGAGGGCTCTGAGCTATGGCTACACCTTC. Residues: CASSYSRALSYGYTF.

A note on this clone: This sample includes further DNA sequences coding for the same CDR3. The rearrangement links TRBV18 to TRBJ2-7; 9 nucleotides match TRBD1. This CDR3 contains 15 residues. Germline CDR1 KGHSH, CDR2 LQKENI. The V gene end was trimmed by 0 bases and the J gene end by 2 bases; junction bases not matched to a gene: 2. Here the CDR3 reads CASSPPGQGTYEQYF. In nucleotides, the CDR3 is TGTGCCAGCTCACCACCGGGACAGGGTACCTACGAGCAGTACTTC.

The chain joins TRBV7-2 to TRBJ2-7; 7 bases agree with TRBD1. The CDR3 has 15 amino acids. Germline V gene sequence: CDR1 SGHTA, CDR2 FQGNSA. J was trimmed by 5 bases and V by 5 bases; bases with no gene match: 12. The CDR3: CASSRMDRPVDEQYF. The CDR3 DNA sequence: TGTGCCAGCAGCAGAATGGACAGGCCGGTCGACGAGCAGTACTTC. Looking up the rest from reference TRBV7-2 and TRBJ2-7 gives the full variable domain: GAGVSQSPSNKVTEKGKDVELRCDPISGHTALYWYRQSLGQGLEFLIYFQGNSAPDKSGLPSDRFSAERTGGSVSTLTIQRTQQEDSAVYLCASSRMDRPVDEQYFGPGTRLTVT.

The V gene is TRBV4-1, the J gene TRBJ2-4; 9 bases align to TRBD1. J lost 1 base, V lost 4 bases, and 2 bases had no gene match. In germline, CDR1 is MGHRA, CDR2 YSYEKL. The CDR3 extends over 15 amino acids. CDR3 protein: CASSLGTGAKNIQYF. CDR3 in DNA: TGCGCCAGCAGCCTAGGGACAGGGGCCAAAAACATTCAGTACTTC.

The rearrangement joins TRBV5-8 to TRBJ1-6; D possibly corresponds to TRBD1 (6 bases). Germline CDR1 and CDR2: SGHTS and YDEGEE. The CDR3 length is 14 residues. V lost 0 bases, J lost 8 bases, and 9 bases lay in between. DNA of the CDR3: TGTGCCAGCAGCTTGGAGGGGGGGGATTCACCCCTCCACTTT. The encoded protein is CASSLEGGDSPLHF.

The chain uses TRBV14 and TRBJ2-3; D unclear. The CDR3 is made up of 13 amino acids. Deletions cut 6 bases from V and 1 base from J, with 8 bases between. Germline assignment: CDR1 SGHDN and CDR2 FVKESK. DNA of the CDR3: TGTGCCAGCAGTGAAGGAGGCACAGATACGCAGTATTTT. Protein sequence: CASSEGGTDTQYF.

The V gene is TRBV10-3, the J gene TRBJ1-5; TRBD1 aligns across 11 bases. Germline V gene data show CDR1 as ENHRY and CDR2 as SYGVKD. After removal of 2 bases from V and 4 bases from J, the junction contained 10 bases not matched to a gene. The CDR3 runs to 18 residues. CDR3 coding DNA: TGTGCCATCAGTGAGAGTGGGGACAGGGGGAAGGTGAATCAGCCCCAGCATTTT. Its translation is CAISESGDRGKVNQPQHF.

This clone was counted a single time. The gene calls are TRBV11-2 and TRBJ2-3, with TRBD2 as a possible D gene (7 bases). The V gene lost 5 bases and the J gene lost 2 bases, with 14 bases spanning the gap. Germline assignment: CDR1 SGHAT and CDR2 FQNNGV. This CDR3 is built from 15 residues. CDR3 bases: TGTGCCAGCAGCCCCTTTGGGGGGGCCACAGATACGCAGTATTTT. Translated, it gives CASSPFGGATDTQYF.

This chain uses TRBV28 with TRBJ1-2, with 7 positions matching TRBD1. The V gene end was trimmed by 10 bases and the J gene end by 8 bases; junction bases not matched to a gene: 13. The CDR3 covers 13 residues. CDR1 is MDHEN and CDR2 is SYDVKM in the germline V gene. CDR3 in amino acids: CAIQDREVGGYTF. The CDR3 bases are TGTGCCATCCAAGACAGGGAGGTCGGCGGCTACACCTTC.

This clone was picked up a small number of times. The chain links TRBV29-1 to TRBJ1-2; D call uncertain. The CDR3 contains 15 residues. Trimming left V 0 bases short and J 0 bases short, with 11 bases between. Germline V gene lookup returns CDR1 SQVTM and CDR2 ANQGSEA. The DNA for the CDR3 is TGCAGCGTTGAAGATCGAAGAGGAGCTAACTATGGCTACACCTTC. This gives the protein CSVEDRRGANYGYTF.

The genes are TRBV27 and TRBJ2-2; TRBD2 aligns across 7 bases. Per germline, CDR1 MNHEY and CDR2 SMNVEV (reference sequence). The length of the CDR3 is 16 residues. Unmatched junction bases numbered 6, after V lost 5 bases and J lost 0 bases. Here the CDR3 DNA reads TGTGCCAGCAGTCTGCGGGGGTCTCCGAACACCGGGGAGCTGTTTTTT. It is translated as CASSLRGSPNTGELFF.

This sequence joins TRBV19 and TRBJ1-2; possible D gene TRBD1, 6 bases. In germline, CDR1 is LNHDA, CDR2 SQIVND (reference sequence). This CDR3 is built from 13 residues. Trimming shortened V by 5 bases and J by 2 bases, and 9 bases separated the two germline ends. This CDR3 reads CASSFGTNYGYTF. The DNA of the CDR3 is TGTGCCAGTAGTTTTGGGACAAACTATGGCTACACCTTC.

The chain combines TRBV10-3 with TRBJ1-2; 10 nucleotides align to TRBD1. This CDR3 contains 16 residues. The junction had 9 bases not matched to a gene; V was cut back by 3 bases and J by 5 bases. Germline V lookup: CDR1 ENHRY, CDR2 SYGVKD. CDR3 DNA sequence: TGTGCCATCAGTGATAGAGGGACAGGGGAAGAATATGGCTACACCTTC. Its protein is CAISDRGTGEEYGYTF.